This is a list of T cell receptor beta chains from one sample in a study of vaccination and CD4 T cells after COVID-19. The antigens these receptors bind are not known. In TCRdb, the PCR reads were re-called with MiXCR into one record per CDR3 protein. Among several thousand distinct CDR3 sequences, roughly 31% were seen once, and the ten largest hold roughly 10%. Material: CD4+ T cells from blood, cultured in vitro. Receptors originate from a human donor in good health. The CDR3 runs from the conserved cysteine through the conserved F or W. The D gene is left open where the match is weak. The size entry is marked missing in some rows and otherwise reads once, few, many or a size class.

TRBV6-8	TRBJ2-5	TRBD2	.	TGTGCCAGCGAAGTGGGGGAGGGAATGGAGACCCAGTACTTC	CASEVGEGMETQYF
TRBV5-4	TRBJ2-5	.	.	TGTGCCAGCAGCTTAGGGGGGGGGTTCCAGTACTTC	CASSLGGGFQYF
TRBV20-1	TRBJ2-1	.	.	TGCAGTGCCTGGACTCACACCTCTAGCAATGAGCAGTTCTTC	CSAWTHTSSNEQFF
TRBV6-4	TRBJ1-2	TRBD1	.	TGTGCCAGCCCCGGGACAGGAGGTCCCCAGAGGGACTATGGCTACACCTTC	CASPGTGGPQRDYGYTF
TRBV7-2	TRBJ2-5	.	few	TGTGCCAGCAGCTCGGGATTCAAAGAGACCCAGTACTTC	CASSSGFKETQYF
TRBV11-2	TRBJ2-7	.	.	TGTGCCAGCAGCTTAGTCGGGGGGCTCAGCTCCTACGAGCAGTACTTC	CASSLVGGLSSYEQYF
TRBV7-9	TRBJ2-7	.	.	TGTGCCAGCAGCTTGGGAGGCGGGGGCGATTCCTACGAGCAGTACTTC	CASSLGGGGDSYEQYF
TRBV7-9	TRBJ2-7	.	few	TGTGCCAGCAGCTTAGGGGGGGGCGTAGGCTCCTACGAGCAGTACTTC	CASSLGGGVGSYEQYF
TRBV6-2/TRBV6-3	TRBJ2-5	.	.	TGTGCCAGCAGGGTTGCGGGGGCCGGGGAAACCCAGTACTTC	CASRVAGAGETQYF
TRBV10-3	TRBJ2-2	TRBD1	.	TGTGCCATGGCCGGAGGACAGGGGGCGAGAACCGGGGAGCTGTTTTTT	CAMAGGQGARTGELFF
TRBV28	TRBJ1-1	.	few	TGTGCCAGCAGTTTATTATCAAACACTGAAGCTTTCTTT	CASSLLSNTEAFF
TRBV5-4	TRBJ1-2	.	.	TGTGCCAGCAGCTTGGATAGGGTTAACTATGGCTACACCTTC	CASSLDRVNYGYTF
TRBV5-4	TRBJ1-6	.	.	TGTGCCAGCAGCTTGGGCGGGGGCAATAATTCACCCCTCCACTTT	CASSLGGGNNSPLHF
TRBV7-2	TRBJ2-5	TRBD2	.	TGTGCCAGCAGCCCCCCCGGGACTAGCGGGAGTCTGAAGACCCAGTACTTC	CASSPPGTSGSLKTQYF
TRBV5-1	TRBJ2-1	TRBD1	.	TGCGCCAGCAGCTTGGTCCAGGGGGCGTTTGTGCACAATGAGCAGTTCTTC	CASSLVQGAFVHNEQFF
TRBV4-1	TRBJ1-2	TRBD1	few	TGCGCCAGCAGCCAATTCGGACAGGGCTATGGCTACACCTTC	CASSQFGQGYGYTF
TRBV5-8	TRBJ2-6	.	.	TGTGCCAGCAGCCCGGCAGGTTCTGGGGCCAACGTCCTGACTTTC	CASSPAGSGANVLTF
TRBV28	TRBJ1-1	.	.	TGTGCCAGCAGTCCGATTGGGGTGGGCACTGAAGCTTTCTTT	CASSPIGVGTEAFF
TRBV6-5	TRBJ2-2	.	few	TGTGCCAGCAGTTACTCCCAATGGCAGGGCGCCACCGGGGAGCTGTTTTTT	CASSYSQWQGATGELFF
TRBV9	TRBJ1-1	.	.	TGTGCCAGCAGCGTAGTGGCGGGGAACACTGAAGCTTTCTTT	CASSVVAGNTEAFF
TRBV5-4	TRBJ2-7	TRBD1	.	TGTGCCAGCAGCAAGACAGGGCGGTCCTACGAGCAGTACTTC	CASSKTGRSYEQYF
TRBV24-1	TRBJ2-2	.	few	TGTGCCACCAGTGAACCAGGGACCGGGGAGCTGTTTTTT	CATSEPGTGELFF
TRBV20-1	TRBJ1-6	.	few	TGCAGTGTTTCGCCGTGGGCTGTCGGAAATTCACCCCTCCACTTT	CSVSPWAVGNSPLHF
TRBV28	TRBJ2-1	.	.	TGTGCCAGCAGTTTCGTGAACCGAAACTACAATGAGCAGTTCTTC	CASSFVNRNYNEQFF